These T cell receptor beta chains were read from a single sample in a study of blood T cell repertoires in COVID-19. The assay was immunoSEQ multiplex PCR, and TCRdb's table has in-frame clones only and misses some. The data contain 270,000 or so clones, roughly nine tenths of them singletons. Specimen: peripheral blood. Receptor source: a woman between 25 and 40 years old with COVID-19, enrolled during active disease. Both conserved end residues are part of each CDR3.

TRBV27,TRBJ2-7,CASSLKPPTGAYEQYF
TRBV5-4,TRBJ2-1,CASSLLAGYNEQFF
TRBV7-2,TRBJ1-4,CASSSAGGRGEKLFF
TRBV29-1,TRBJ1-4,CSVGYRGPINEKLFF
TRBV5-5,TRBJ2-1,CASSTLGQSISGSYNEQFF
TRBV7-9,TRBJ2-1,CASAPSGATFGARNEQFF
TRBV19,TRBJ2-2,CASRLAGGNTGELFF
TRBV12-3/TRBV12-4,TRBJ2-7,CASKPGSYYEQYF
TRBV7-9,TRBJ1-2,CASSPPRERGYTF
TRBV27,TRBJ1-6,CASRSGPPGSPLHF
TRBV15,TRBJ1-3,CATSRDGGNTIYF
TRBV9,TRBJ2-1,CASSPRTSGQGEQFF
TRBV24-1,TRBJ2-3,CATSDSGGTDTQYF
TRBV27,TRBJ2-5,CASRGSKKADQETQYF
TRBV7-2,TRBJ2-5,CASSSSRVGGSMTQYF
TRBV7-9,TRBJ1-5,CASSLGDSPYQPQHF
TRBV7-9,TRBJ1-2,CASSWDIAYGYTF
TRBV27,TRBJ2-7,CASGGWVEDEQYF
TRBV2,TRBJ1-2,CASSEGTGGIIYGYTF
TRBV29-1,TRBJ2-7,CSVSSLYEQYF
TRBV10-1,TRBJ2-7,CASSINPGQPYEQYF
TRBV28,TRBJ2-7,CASSLRLAGGSSEQYF
TRBV7-6,TRBJ2-2,CASSRTTNTGELFF
TRBV19,TRBJ2-7,CASSIGDRGTYEQYF
TRBV28,TRBJ2-7,CATKGTVRTYEQYF
TRBV5-6,TRBJ2-7,CASSLPGASGGYEQYF
TRBV28,TRBJ1-4,CASSFRGGTHEKLFF
TRBV18,TRBJ2-5,CASSPYTGGQETQYF
TRBV5-1,TRBJ1-2,CASSPMGGLNYGYTF
TRBV3-1/TRBV3-2,TRBJ2-2,CASSQVAGGYTGELFF
TRBV15,TRBJ1-1,CATSKSDLPQAFF
TRBV7-7,TRBJ2-5,CASSPAGGASETQYF
TRBV2,TRBJ1-1,CASSEGPGWGNTEAFF
TRBV28,TRBJ2-1,CASSFPSRGTSSYNEQFF
TRBV6-5,TRBJ2-7,CASRQPSYEQYF
TRBV11-2,TRBJ2-5,CASSAQGAQETQYF
TRBV2,TRBJ2-1,CASTRQGALNNEQFF
TRBV19,TRBJ1-1,CASTTQTKVQNTEAFF
TRBV28,TRBJ2-3,CASSWTGVPTDTQYF
TRBV12-3/TRBV12-4,TRBJ1-1,CASSYPNTEAFF
TRBV21-1,TRBJ1-1,CAIIPGVLNTEAFF
TRBV27,TRBJ1-5,CASSPTTGINQPQHF
TRBV11-2,TRBJ2-7,CASSITPSGGIDEQYF
TRBV9,TRBJ2-1,CASSAWTSGDNNEQFF
TRBV3-1/TRBV3-2,TRBJ2-2,CASSPTVTGELFF
TRBV5-1,TRBJ1-2,CASSPGGVSTLYGYTF
TRBV6-4,TRBJ2-3,CASSDSERGESDTQYF
TRBV28,TRBJ2-3,CASSLGTDTQYF